The TCR beta chain under discussion was sequenced for a study of blood T cell repertoires in COVID-19. Study-level information: T cells, B-cell-depleted T cells, or PBMCs provided the cDNA or gDNA that served as material.

The V gene's germline CDR1 is SGHDN and CDR2 FVKESK. Between the trimmed V and J ends, which lost 4 bases and 6 bases, there was a span of 11 bases. The CDR3 spans 13 residues. Only in-frame clones appear in the TCRdb table, and some are missing; sequencing was by immunoSEQ multiplex PCR. The sample yields 250,000 to 350,000 clones, roughly 90% seen once. The genes are TRBV14 and TRBJ2-3; D possibly corresponds to TRBD1 (5 bases). The TCR was taken from a man younger than 35 with active or convalescent COVID-19. Sequenced material: peripheral blood. This CDR3 reads CASSLAGRDTQYF. In nucleotides, the CDR3 is TGTGCCAGCAGCCTCGCAGGGCGGGATACGCAGTATTTT.